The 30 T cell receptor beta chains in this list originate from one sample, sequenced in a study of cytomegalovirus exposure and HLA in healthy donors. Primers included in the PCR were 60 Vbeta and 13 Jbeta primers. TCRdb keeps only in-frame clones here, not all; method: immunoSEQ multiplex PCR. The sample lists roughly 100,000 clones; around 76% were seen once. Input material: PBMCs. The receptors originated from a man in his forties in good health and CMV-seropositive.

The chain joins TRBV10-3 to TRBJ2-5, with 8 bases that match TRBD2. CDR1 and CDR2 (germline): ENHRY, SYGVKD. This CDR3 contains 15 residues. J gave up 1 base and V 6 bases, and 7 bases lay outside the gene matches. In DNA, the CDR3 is TGTGCCATCAGGAGTACTAGCGGCTTCCAAGAGACCCAGTACTTC. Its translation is CAIRSTSGFQETQYF.

For the CDR3, the DNA is TGTGCCAGCAGCGTCGGGACAGCGCGCTACGAGCAGTACTTC. Translation: CASSVGTARYEQYF. This chain joins TRBV28 and TRBJ2-7; 7 positions match TRBD1. V trimming: 6 bases; J trimming: 3 bases; junction bases outside the gene matches: 8. Germline values: CDR1 MDHEN, CDR2 SYDVKM. This CDR3 comprises 14 residues.

CDR3 in DNA: TGTGCCAGCAGCCCGCCGGGAAACTATGGCTACACCTTC. Its protein product is CASSPPGNYGYTF. This chain uses TRBV7-9 with TRBJ1-2; no clear D gene. Looked up from germline, CDR1 is SEHNR and CDR2 is FQNEAQ (reference sequence). V lost 5 bases and J 2 bases, leaving 9 bases between the germline ends. The length of the CDR3 is 13 residues.

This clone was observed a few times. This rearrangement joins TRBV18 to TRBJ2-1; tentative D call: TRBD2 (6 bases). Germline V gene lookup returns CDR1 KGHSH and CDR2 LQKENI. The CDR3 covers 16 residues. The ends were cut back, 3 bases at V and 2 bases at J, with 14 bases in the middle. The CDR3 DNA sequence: TGTGCCAGCTCACCGAGCGGGTGGCTCACCTACAATGAGCAGTTCTTC. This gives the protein CASSPSGWLTYNEQFF.

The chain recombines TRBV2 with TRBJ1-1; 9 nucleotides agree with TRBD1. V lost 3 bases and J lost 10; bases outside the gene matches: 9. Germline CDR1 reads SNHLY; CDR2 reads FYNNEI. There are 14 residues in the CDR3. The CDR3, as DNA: TGTGCCAGCAGTGACGGACAGGGGTTCCGTCGAGCTTTCTTT. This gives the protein CASSDGQGFRRAFF.

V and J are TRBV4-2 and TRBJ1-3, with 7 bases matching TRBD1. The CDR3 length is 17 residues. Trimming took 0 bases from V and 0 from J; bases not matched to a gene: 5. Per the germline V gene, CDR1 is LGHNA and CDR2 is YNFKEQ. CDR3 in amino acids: CASSQDLRQGSGNTIYF. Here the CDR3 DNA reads TGTGCCAGCAGCCAAGATCTCAGACAGGGCTCTGGAAACACCATATATTTT.

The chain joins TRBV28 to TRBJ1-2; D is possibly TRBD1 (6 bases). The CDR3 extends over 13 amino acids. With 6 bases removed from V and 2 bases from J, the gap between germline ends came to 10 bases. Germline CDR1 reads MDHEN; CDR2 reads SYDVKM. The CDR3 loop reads CASSLQGNYGYTF. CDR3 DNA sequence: TGTGCCAGCAGCCTTCAGGGGAACTATGGCTACACCTTC.

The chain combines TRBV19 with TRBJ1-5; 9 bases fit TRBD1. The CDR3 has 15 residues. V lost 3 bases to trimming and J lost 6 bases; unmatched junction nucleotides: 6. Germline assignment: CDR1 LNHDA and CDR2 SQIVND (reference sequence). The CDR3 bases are TGTGCCAGTAGTATCCCCGGGACAGGGAGTCAGCCCCAGCATTTT. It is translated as CASSIPGTGSQPQHF.

CDR3 region: CASSPDRVGDEKLFF. The CDR3 DNA is TGTGCCAGCAGTCCGGACAGGGTAGGGGATGAAAAACTGTTTTTT. The chain employs TRBV2 and TRBJ1-4; 8 nucleotides match TRBD1. Germline trimming cut 5 bases from V and 6 bases from J; bases unmatched to any gene: 8. There are 15 residues in the CDR3. Looked up from germline, CDR1 is SNHLY and CDR2 is FYNNEI.

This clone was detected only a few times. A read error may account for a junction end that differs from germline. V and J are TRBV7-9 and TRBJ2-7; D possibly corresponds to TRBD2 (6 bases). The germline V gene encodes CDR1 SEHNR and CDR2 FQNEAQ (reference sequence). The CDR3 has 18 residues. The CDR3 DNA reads TGTTCCAGCAGCCCGCGCCGTGGAGAGGCGGGACGAGGACGCGAGCAGTACTTC. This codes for CSSSPRRGEAGRGREQYF. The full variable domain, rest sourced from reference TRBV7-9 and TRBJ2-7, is DTGVSQNPRHKITKRGQNVTFRCDPISEHNRLYWYRQTLGQGPEFLTYFQNEAQLEKSRLLSDRFSAERPKGSFSTLEIQRTEQGDSAMYLCSSSPRRGEAGRGREQYFGPGTRLTVT.

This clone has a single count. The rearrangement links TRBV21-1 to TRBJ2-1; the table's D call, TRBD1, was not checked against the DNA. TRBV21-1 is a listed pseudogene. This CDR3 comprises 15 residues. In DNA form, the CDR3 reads TGTGCCAGCAGCAACCCCGGGACAGGTAACAATGAGCAGTTCTTC. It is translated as CASSNPGTGNNEQFF.

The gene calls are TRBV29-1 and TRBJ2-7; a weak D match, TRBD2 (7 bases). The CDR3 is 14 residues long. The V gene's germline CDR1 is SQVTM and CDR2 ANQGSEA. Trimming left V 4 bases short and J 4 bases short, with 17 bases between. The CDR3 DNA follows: TGCAGCGTTGTAGAAGGGGGGGTCCGATACGAGCAGTACTTC. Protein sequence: CSVVEGGVRYEQYF.

CDR3 DNA sequence: TGCGCCAGCACCCCCGGGACTCAGAGGGAGACCCAGTACTTC. Protein: CASTPGTQRETQYF. The genes are TRBV5-1 and TRBJ2-5; possibly TRBD2 for D (6 bases). Trimming stripped 6 bases from V and 5 bases from J, with 17 bases between. The CDR3 is made up of 14 amino acids. CDR1 and CDR2 (germline): SGHRS, YFSETQ.

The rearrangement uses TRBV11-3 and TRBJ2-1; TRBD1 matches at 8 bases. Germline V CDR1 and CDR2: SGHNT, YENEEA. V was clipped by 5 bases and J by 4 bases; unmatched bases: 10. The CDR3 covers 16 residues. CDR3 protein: CASSLKSWTGYNEQFF. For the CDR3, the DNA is TGTGCCAGCAGCCTAAAATCCTGGACAGGGTACAATGAGCAGTTCTTC.

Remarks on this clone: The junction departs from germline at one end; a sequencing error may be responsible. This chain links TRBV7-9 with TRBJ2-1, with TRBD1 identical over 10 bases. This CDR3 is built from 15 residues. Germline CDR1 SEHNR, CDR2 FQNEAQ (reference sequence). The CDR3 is CSSIQQTGGRNEQFF. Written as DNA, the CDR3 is TGTTCCAGCATCCAACAGACAGGGGGCAGGAATGAGCAGTTCTTC.

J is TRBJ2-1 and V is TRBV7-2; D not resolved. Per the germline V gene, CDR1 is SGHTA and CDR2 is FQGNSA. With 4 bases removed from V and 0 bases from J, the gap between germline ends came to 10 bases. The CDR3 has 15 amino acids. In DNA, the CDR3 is TGTGCCAGCAGCTCAACTCGGAGCTCCTACAATGAGCAGTTCTTC. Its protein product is CASSSTRSSYNEQFF. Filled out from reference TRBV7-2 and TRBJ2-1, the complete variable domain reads GAGVSQSPSNKVTEKGKDVELRCDPISGHTALYWYRQSLGQGLEFLIYFQGNSAPDKSGLPSDRFSAERTGGSVSTLTIQRTQQEDSAVYLCASSSTRSSYNEQFFGPGTRLTVL.

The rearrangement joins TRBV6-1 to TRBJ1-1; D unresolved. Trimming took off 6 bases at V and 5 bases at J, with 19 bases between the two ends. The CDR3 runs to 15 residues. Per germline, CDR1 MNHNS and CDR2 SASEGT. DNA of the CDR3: TGTGCCAGCAGGCATTCGGCGGGTTGGGAAACTGAAGCTTTCTTT. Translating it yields CASRHSAGWETEAFF.

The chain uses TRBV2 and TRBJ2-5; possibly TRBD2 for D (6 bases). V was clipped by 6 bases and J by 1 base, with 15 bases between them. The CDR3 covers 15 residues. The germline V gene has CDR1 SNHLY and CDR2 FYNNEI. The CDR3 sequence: CASRGDSGLQETQYF. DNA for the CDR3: TGTGCCAGCAGGGGAGATTCGGGACTCCAAGAGACCCAGTACTTC. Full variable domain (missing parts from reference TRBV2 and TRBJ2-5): EPEVTQTPSHQVTQMGQEVILRCVPISNHLYFYWYRQILGQKVEFLVSFYNNEISEKSEIFDDQFSVERPDGSNFTLKIRSTKLEDSAMYFCASRGDSGLQETQYFGPGTRLLVL.

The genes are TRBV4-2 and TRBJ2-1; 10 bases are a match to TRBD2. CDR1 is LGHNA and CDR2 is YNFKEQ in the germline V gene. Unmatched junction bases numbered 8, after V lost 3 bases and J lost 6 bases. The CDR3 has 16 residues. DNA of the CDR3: TGTGCCAGCAGCCAGGACCGAGCGGGAGGGTCCAATGAGCAGTTCTTC. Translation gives CASSQDRAGGSNEQFF.

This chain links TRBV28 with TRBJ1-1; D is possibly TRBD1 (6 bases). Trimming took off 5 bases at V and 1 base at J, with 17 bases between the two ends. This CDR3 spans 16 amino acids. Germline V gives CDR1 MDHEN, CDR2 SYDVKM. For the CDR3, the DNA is TGTGCCAGCAGTAAGCAGGGCGACAGGTCGAACACTGAAGCTTTCTTT. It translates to CASSKQGDRSNTEAFF.

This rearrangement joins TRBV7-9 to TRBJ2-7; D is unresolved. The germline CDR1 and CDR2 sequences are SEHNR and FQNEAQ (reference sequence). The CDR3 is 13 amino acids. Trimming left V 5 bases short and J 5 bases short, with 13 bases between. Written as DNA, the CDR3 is TGTGCCAGCAGCCCAGTCCAGGCCCACGAGCAGTACTTC. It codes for CASSPVQAHEQYF.

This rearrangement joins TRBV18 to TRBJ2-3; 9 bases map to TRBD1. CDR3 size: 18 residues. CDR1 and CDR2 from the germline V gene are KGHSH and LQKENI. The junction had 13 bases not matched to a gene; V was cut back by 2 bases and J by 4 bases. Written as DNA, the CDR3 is TGTGCCAGCTCACCAATCGCCGGGACAGGGATACGAGCAGATACGCAGTATTTT. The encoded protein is CASSPIAGTGIRADTQYF.

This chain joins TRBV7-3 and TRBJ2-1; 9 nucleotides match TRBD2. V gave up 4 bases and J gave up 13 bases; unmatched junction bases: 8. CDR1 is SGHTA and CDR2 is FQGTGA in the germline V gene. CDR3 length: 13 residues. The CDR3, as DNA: TGTGCCAGCAGCTCCCAGACTAGCGGAGACCAGTTCTTC. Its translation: CASSSQTSGDQFF.

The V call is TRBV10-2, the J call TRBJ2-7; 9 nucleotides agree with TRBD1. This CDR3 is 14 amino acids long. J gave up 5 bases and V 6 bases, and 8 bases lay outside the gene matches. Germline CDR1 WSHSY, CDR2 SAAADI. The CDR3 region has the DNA TGCGCCAGCAGGGCCGGGACAGGGCGAGACGAGCAGTACTTC. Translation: CASRAGTGRDEQYF.

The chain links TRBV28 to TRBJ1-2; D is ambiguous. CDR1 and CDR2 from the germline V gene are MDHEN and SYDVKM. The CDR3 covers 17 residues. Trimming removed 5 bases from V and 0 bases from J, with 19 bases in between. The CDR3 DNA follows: TGTGCCAGCAGTCCCTTAGGCAGGCCTACCGCTAACTATGGCTACACCTTC. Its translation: CASSPLGRPTANYGYTF.

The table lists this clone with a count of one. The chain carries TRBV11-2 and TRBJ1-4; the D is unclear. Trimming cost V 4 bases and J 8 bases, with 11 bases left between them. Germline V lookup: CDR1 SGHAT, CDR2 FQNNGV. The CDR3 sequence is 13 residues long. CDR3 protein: CASSSGGLEKLFF. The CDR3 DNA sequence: TGTGCCAGCAGCTCTGGTGGACTCGAAAAACTGTTTTTT.

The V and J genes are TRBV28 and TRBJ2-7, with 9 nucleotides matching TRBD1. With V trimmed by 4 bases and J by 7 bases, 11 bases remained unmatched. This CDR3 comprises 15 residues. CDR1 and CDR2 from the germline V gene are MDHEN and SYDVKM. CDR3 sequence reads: CASSSFRDRAGEQYF. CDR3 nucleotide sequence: TGTGCCAGCAGTTCCTTCCGGGACAGGGCTGGTGAGCAGTACTTC.

CDR3 sequence (DNA): TGCGCCAGCAGCCAATACGGCGGGGCGACAGATACGCAGTATTTT. Protein product: CASSQYGGATDTQYF. The chain employs TRBV4-3 and TRBJ2-3, with D tentatively TRBD2 (6 bases). This CDR3 is 15 amino acids long. V was shortened by 2 bases and J by 3 bases, with 12 bases between the two germline ends. CDR1 and CDR2 (germline): LGHNA, YSLEER.

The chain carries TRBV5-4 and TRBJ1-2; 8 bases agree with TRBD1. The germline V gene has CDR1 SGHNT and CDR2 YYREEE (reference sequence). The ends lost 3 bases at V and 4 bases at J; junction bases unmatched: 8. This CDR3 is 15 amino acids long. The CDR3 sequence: CASSSDRGLTYGYTF. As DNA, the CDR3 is TGTGCCAGCAGCTCCGACAGGGGCTTAACCTATGGCTACACCTTC.

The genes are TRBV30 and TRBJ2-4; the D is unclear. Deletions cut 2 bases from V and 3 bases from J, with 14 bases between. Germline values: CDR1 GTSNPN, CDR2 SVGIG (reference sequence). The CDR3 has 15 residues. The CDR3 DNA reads TGTGCCTGGAGTTGGGCCCACCCGATCAAAAACATTCAGTACTTC. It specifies CAWSWAHPIKNIQYF.